The 2 T cell receptor beta chains listed next were all sequenced from one sample in a study of T cells in localized non-small cell lung cancer. Only in-frame clones appear in the TCRdb table, and some are missing; sequencing was by immunoSEQ multiplex PCR. The table shows roughly 89,000 clones, with roughly 88% occurring only once. The sequenced sample was PBMCs, obtained before any cancer treatment. These receptors originate from a woman aged 35-75 years with stage II squamous cell lung carcinoma.

The J gene is TRBJ1-4, the V gene TRBV18, with 7 bases aligning to TRBD1. The germline gives CDR1 KGHSH, CDR2 LQKENI. The CDR3 consists of 14 residues. J gave up 6 bases and V 4 bases, and 5 bases lay outside the gene matches. CDR3 protein: CASSRTGSHEKLFF. CDR3 nucleotides: TGTGCCAGCTCACGGACAGGCTCCCATGAAAAACTGTTTTTT.

This clone has just one count. The chain employs TRBV6-1 and TRBJ1-2; unclear D gene. The germline gives CDR1 MNHNS, CDR2 SASEGT. This CDR3 has 13 residues. Trimming left V 2 bases short and J 7 bases short, with 11 bases between. This CDR3 reads CASSEYEVGGYTF. The CDR3 DNA sequence: TGTGCCAGCAGTGAATATGAAGTTGGTGGCTACACCTTC.